The 12 T cell receptor beta chains below all came from one sample that was sequenced in a study of Ad26.COV2.S vaccination and SARS-CoV-2 variants. Treatment: around 19 received Ad26.COV2.S at low or high dose, single or two shots; about 5 received placebo; per-sample allocation not given. It was on day 63 after the first vaccine or placebo injection that samples were taken. Sequencing was performed with immunoSEQ multiplex PCR; in TCRdb, only in-frame clones are kept and a portion is missing. The sample carries a few hundred thousand clones, around 92% recorded once. The sample in question was peripheral blood, obtained in a trial of Ad26.COV2.S vaccine versus placebo. The source is a person aged 18-60 years who received the Ad26.COV2.S COVID-19 vaccine or a placebo.

The CDR3 DNA is TGTGCCAGCACCCAGGGTGGAGATACGCAGTATTTT. Its protein product is CASTQGGDTQYF. V and J are TRBV27 and TRBJ2-3, with a weak D call TRBD1 (5 bases). V gave up 7 bases and J gave up 5 bases, with 10 bases separating them. The CDR3 extends over 12 amino acids. CDR1 is MNHEY, CDR2 SMNVEV, per germline (reference sequence).

The J gene is TRBJ2-2, the V gene TRBV27; 11 bases fit TRBD2. This CDR3 has 18 residues. The V and J ends lost 5 bases and 1 base, in that order; junction bases with no gene match: 9. Germline V gene data show CDR1 as MNHEY and CDR2 as SMNVEV (reference sequence). CDR3: CASSPSRLAGGNTGELFF. The CDR3 nucleotides are TGTGCCAGCAGTCCCTCCCGTCTAGCGGGAGGGAACACCGGGGAGCTGTTTTTT.

The chain uses TRBV7-2 and TRBJ1-2, with TRBD1 matching over 8 bases. The CDR3 runs 16 residues. Germline V lookup: CDR1 SGHTA, CDR2 FQGNSA. V shed 7 bases and J 4 bases; nucleotides not matched to a gene: 14. CDR3 residues: CASNLRTGIERYGYTF. The CDR3 DNA sequence: TGTGCCAGCAACCTTAGGACAGGGATCGAACGCTATGGCTACACCTTC.

Turning to this clone: At one end, the junction sequence differs from germline, possibly due to a read error. The V call is TRBV6-1, the J call TRBJ2-7, with TRBD2 matching over 11 bases. The CDR3 extends over 11 amino acids. The germline gives CDR1 MNHNS, CDR2 SASEGT. The CDR3 reads CASSDLAGGRF. Here the CDR3 DNA reads TGTGCCAGCAGTGATTTAGCGGGGGGGCGCTTC.

This rearrangement joins TRBV5-5 to TRBJ1-5; the D is unclear. The germline V gene encodes CDR1 SGHKS and CDR2 YYEKEE (reference sequence). CDR3 length: 18 amino acids. Trimming removed 5 bases from V and 0 bases from J, with 21 bases in between. This CDR3 is CASSWAPADSGSNQPQHF. The CDR3 DNA is TGTGCCAGCAGTTGGGCCCCGGCAGACTCAGGTAGCAATCAGCCCCAGCATTTT.

The rearrangement uses TRBV28 and TRBJ1-5; perhaps TRBD1 as D (6 bases). This CDR3 spans 15 amino acids. Germline loops: CDR1 MDHEN, CDR2 SYDVKM. The V end was cut by 3 bases, the J end by 1 base, with 10 bases between. CDR3 sequence reads: CASSFLQGSNQPQHF. CDR3 DNA sequence: TGTGCCAGCAGTTTTCTACAGGGCAGCAATCAGCCCCAGCATTTT.

The V and J genes are TRBV6-2 or TRBV6-3 and TRBJ1-2, with no clear D. The CDR3 runs 14 residues. Between the trimmed V and J ends, which lost 0 bases and 8 bases, there was a span of 13 bases. Germline lookup yields CDR1 MNHEY and CDR2 SVGEGT. CDR3 loop: CASSYSATRRGYTF. DNA of the CDR3: TGTGCCAGCAGTTACTCGGCGACCCGACGGGGCTACACCTTC.

The V gene is TRBV7-2, the J gene TRBJ2-3, with 14 bases fitting TRBD2. The junction had 1 base not matched to a gene; V was cut back by 1 base and J by 4 bases. Looked up from germline, CDR1 is SGHTA and CDR2 is FQGNSA. This CDR3 has 16 amino acids. As DNA, the CDR3 is TGTGCCAGCAGCTTAGGACTAGCGGGGGGGGCAGATACGCAGTATTTT. Amino acids: CASSLGLAGGADTQYF.

This chain links TRBV11-3 with TRBJ1-1; TRBD1 agrees at 9 bases. CDR3 length: 16 residues. Trimming at V came to 1 base and at J to 5 bases, leaving 8 bases not matched to a gene. CDR1 and CDR2 (germline): SGHNT, YENEEA. The CDR3 sequence: CASSLVGDRVGTEAFF. The CDR3, as DNA: TGTGCCAGCAGCTTAGTTGGGGACAGGGTTGGGACTGAAGCTTTCTTT.

The J gene is TRBJ1-4, the V gene TRBV5-8; D gene uncertain. The germline CDR1 and CDR2 sequences are SGHTS and YDEGEE. V was cut by 0 bases and J by 7 bases, with 19 bases left in between. The CDR3 length is 17 residues. The CDR3 protein is CASSLDGGGSSSEKLFF. The CDR3 DNA reads as TGTGCCAGCAGCTTGGACGGCGGAGGCAGCTCAAGTGAAAAACTGTTTTTT.

V is TRBV6-6 and J is TRBJ1-1; maybe TRBD1 (5 bases). Per germline, CDR1 MNHNY and CDR2 SVGAGI (reference sequence). The CDR3 is 14 residues long. V lost 4 bases and J 6 bases, leaving 15 bases between the germline ends. The CDR3 DNA reads as TGTGCCAGCAGTTCCGGGACCCTGGCCGCTGAAGCTTTCTTT. Its protein is CASSSGTLAAEAFF.

This clone was counted once. The chain is built from TRBV28 and TRBJ2-5; D is perhaps TRBD1 or TRBD2 (5 bases each). V was clipped by 3 bases and J by 5 bases, with 10 bases between them. Germline lookup yields CDR1 MDHEN and CDR2 SYDVKM. This CDR3 has 13 amino acids. This chain's CDR3 is CASSLTGRETQYF. CDR3 bases: TGTGCCAGCAGTTTGACGGGGCGGGAGACCCAGTACTTC.